Included here is one T cell receptor (beta chain) sequence, with context. The data are from a study of CD8+ T cells in alopecia areata. Trimming removed 8 bases from V and 2 bases from J; junction bases left unmatched: 6. The length of the CDR3 is 13 residues. Germline values: CDR1 SEHNR, CDR2 FQNEAQ (reference sequence). cDNA serving as the sequencing template came from extracted, reverse transcribed RNA. TCRdb keeps only in-frame clones here, not all; method: immunoSEQ multiplex PCR. The sample consists of 150,000 or so clones, over 70% of them appearing once. This receptor was taken from a human donor with alopecia areata. This chain uses TRBV7-9 with TRBJ2-7, with 7 nucleotides matching TRBD1. The specimen comprised CD8+ T cells sorted from blood, sampled at week 0. CDR3 DNA sequence: TGTGCCAGCCAAGGGGGCAGTCCCTACGAGCAGTACTTC. Translated, it gives CASQGGSPYEQYF.